This T cell receptor (beta chain) stems from a study of shared T cell receptors in the human thymus. V dropped 4 bases and J dropped 5 bases, with 8 bases sitting between them. The germline gives CDR1 LNHNV, CDR2 YYDKDF (reference sequence). This CDR3 has 12 amino acids. TCRdb keeps only in-frame clones here, not all; method: immunoSEQ multiplex PCR. The sample consists of about 730,000 clones, 80% to 90% of them appearing once. These records were also assigned to another study, of human thymus T cells. This second report adds: Obtained as resections during corrective heart surgery, the thymus tissue was then studied.

Specimen: thymocytes. The clonotype comes from a girl under three years old with a congenital heart defect. The J gene is TRBJ1-2, the V gene TRBV15, with D unresolved. This CDR3 reads CATSKGEYGYTF. Here the CDR3 DNA reads TGTGCCACCAGCAAGGGAGAGTATGGCTACACCTTC. Full variable domain (remainder filled in from reference TRBV15 and TRBJ1-2): DAMVIQNPRYQVTQFGKPVTLSCSQTLNHNVMYWYQQKSSQAPKLLFHYYDKDFNNEADTPDNFQSRRPNTSFCFLDIRSPGLGDTAMYLCATSKGEYGYTFGSGTRLTVV.